Each of the 5 T cell receptor beta chains below was sequenced from the same sample in a study of technical replicates of blood from a handful of donors. Here immunoSEQ multiplex PCR was the method, and the copy in TCRdb shows in-frame clones only, minus some. The sample carries 75,000 to 100,000 clones, about 95% recorded once. The sample taken for sequencing was T cells isolated from PBMCs. The receptor set was obtained from a human donor in good health.

The chain links TRBV2 to TRBJ2-6; D gene unclear. The germline CDR1 and CDR2 sequences are SNHLY and FYNNEI. CDR3 size: 19 residues. The V end was cut by 5 bases, the J end by 0 bases, with 20 bases between. CDR3 nucleotides: TGTGCCAGCAGTTTTTCAACCTATTCCCCCCGCTCTGGGGCCAACGTCCTGACTTTC. Translating gives CASSFSTYSPRSGANVLTF.

The chain carries TRBV25-1 and TRBJ2-7; 9 bases agree with TRBD1. V trimming: 4 bases; J trimming: 3 bases; junction bases outside the gene matches: 13. There are 17 residues in the CDR3. Germline values: CDR1 MGHDK, CDR2 SYGVNS. The CDR3, as DNA: TGTGCCAGCAGTGCGGGGTCCCGGGACAGGGTGTGCTACGAGCAGTACTTC. Its protein product is CASSAGSRDRVCYEQYF.

The genes are TRBV6-5 and TRBJ1-2; no definite D call. The CDR3 is 14 residues long. Germline CDR1 MNHEY, CDR2 SVGAGI. V lost 0 bases to trimming and J lost 8 bases, with 13 bases between them. The CDR3: CASSYSVKGGGYTF. CDR3 DNA sequence: TGTGCCAGCAGTTACTCGGTAAAAGGCGGCGGCTACACCTTC.

The chain is built from TRBV19 and TRBJ2-3; 9 nucleotides align to TRBD2. Unmatched junction bases numbered 0, after V lost 1 base and J lost 1 base. CDR3 length: 15 residues. CDR1 and CDR2 from the germline V gene are LNHDA and SQIVND (reference sequence). CDR3 bases: TGTGCCAGTAGTATAGGCGGGGGGGGCACAGATACGCAGTATTTT. Translation: CASSIGGGGTDTQYF. Drawing the rest from reference TRBV19 and TRBJ2-3, the complete variable domain is DGGITQSPKYLFRKEGQNVTLSCEQNLNHDAMYWYRQDPGQGLRLIYYSQIVNDFQKGDIAEGYSVSREKKESFPLTVTSAQKNPTAFYLCASSIGGGGTDTQYFGPGTRLTVL.

This sequence joins TRBV9 and TRBJ1-5; 7 nucleotides match TRBD1. The CDR3 loop spans 18 amino acids. With 9 bases clipped from V and 2 bases from J, the junction kept 20 bases outside the gene matches. Germline CDR1 SGDLS, CDR2 YYNGEE. CDR3: CATRKKNRGGRGNQPQHF. CDR3 nucleotide sequence: TGTGCCACCCGAAAGAAAAACAGGGGAGGTCGAGGCAATCAGCCCCAGCATTTT.